This entry describes one T cell receptor beta chain. Its target is unknown. The data belong to a study of cytomegalovirus exposure and HLA in healthy donors. This CDR3 spans 12 amino acids. V was pared by 4 bases and J by 11 bases, with 6 bases of the junction left unmatched. The germline CDR1 and CDR2 sequences are SGHAT and FQNNGV. Use of 60 Vbeta and 13 Jbeta primers characterized the PCR. Using immunoSEQ multiplex PCR, the repertoire was profiled, and TCRdb retains in-frame clones only, with some absent. The sample includes approximately 200,000 clones, roughly 78% of them seen just once. The study's findings and limits: Reportedly, diagnosis of cytomegalovirus status by the classifier showed high specificity and sensitivity. Rare TCR sequences dominated, though some public TCRs recurred in many donors. Some V segments, including TRBV6-2 and TRBV6-3, were excluded as indistinguishable.

This TCR came from a girl aged 5-17 years in good health and CMV-seropositive. This rearrangement joins TRBV11-2 to TRBJ1-1; 8 nucleotides align to TRBD1. The sample comprised PBMCs. CDR3 amino acids: CASSWDRRFAFF. CDR3 in DNA: TGTGCCAGCAGCTGGGACAGGCGATTCGCTTTCTTT.